This T cell receptor (beta chain) originates from a study of cytomegalovirus exposure and HLA in healthy donors (dated 2017 in TCRdb). Some background on the complete study: An earlier analysis of some 600 of the donors reported under 300 Gb of sequence data and 90 million to 120 million unique TCR beta sequences obtained from about 179 million T cells. About 300 gigabases of sequencing data and tens of millions of unique TCR sequences were included in an early release covering 550 to 800 HLA-typed donors. Among the approximately 430 genotyped donors, around 79% belonged to the genetic ancestry cluster associated with self-reported Caucasian donors. The study was designed to test whether signatures of past pathogen exposure could be identified by cataloging public T cell receptors. The study profiled the T cell repertoires of around 700 subjects by immunosequencing and related them to cytomegalovirus serostatus. Along with the roughly 700-subject first cohort, a separate validation cohort of over a hundred different subjects was used. To predict cytomegalovirus infection status, the study brought together high-throughput TCR immunosequencing, statistical association of individual TCRs with disease status, and machine learning. A later analysis re-examined previously published TCR beta repertoires from more than 600 donors and added high-resolution HLA genotyping to investigate patterns of TCR occurrence. Rather than using new phenotypic data, the later analysis identified candidate immune exposures from TCR beta sequences and from how often those sequences occurred across donors. An earlier analysis of approximately 630 of the donors applied high-throughput TCR beta sequencing to assess whether each TCR beta V gene segment acted as functional or pseudogenic. Donor age, sex, ethnicity and CMV serostatus were compiled alongside the repertoire data. Genome-wide SNP genotypes for about 55% of the 666 donors were used in a later genetic analysis, which treated that subset as a discovery cohort. Every repertoire in the discovery cohort had been generated on one and the same sequencing platform. Both class I and class II loci were covered by HLA typing, at four-digit resolution. Typing coverage differed by locus: A, B, C, DRB1 and DQB1 were typed in roughly 620-630 donors, DQA1 in approximately 520, DPA1 in 600 to 610, and DPB1 in just under 490. Four to six DR-DQ haplotypes were handled as single units for association and clustering, since linkage in the cohort was strong. On average, approximately 250,000 unique TCR beta nucleotide sequences were sequenced per donor among 398 genotyped donors of the cohort, with roughly 18% of those sequences being non-productive. Here is what the overall study found, with its caveats: A later analysis found that TCR association rates varied across HLA loci, with DRB1 alleles showing the most associated TCRs and HLA-C alleles the fewest. This cohort had only TCR beta chains sequenced, and the lack of alpha or paired-chain data limited which features could be detected. Correlated functional status among segregating V segments might be attributable to linkage disequilibrium, but an unknown experimental factor could not be ruled out. The authors suggested that the approach could potentially be extended to other disease states and immunological phenotypes. A later analysis found that most CMV-associated TCR beta chains appeared HLA-restricted, with HLA associations seemingly driven largely by CMV exposure. In the study, some 160 TCR beta chains were listed as associated with cytomegalovirus. Strong co-occurrence of HLA alleles, especially DR and DQ, made assigning TCR associations to individual alleles difficult. Across donors, most TCR sequences were observed very rarely, whereas some public TCRs were present in many individuals. Because HLA typing was unavailable for some donors at each locus, only the typed subset was used in association tests. Because counts were too low, seventeen rarely observed V segments, including chromosome 9 orphons, were left out of the earlier analysis of 587 of the donors. A cluster of highly shared sequence variants was judged likely to be a technical artifact of the sequencing pipeline. Broadly in line with IMGT annotations, most TCR beta V segments showed up in productive rearrangements about 87% or about 30% of the time in an earlier analysis of 587 of the donors. At a false discovery rate of 0.05, a later analysis linked some 17,000 TCR beta sequences to specific HLA alleles. CMV serostatus was the only immune exposure information available for the cohort. V-gene and J-gene trimming of TCR beta chains was associated with a missense DCLRE1C variant in a later genetic analysis, and the association was replicated in an independent cohort. Three of the identified cytomegalovirus-associated TCR beta chains were confirmed in vitro to be specific for cytomegalovirus antigens. In both the original and validation cohorts, the classifier was reported to diagnose cytomegalovirus status with high specificity and sensitivity. Presence/absence analyses assumed roughly uniform sequencing depth across donors, an assumption that may not hold. In a later genetic analysis, fewer N-insertions in productive TCRs were reported among donors in an Asian-associated ancestry cluster than the roughly 700-donor mean. A further reported finding was that TCR beta sequences accurately predicted the HLA-A and HLA-B alleles for most subjects in the first cohort. According to a later analysis, parvovirus B19, influenza, CMV and Epstein-Barr virus appeared linked to several top co-occurrence clusters. In a later analysis, HLA-associated TCR beta chains were found to be more clonally expanded and to have lower generation probabilities than equally common non-associated chains.

The cohort comprised fewer than 700 healthy bone marrow donors. At the time of sampling, all cohort members were nominally healthy, though unrecorded immune exposures were likely present. The donor was CMV seropositive and belonged to the group of about 290 seropositive cohort members. Every donor gave a peripheral blood sample, and the peripheral blood mononuclear cells from that sample were used for TCR beta sequencing. The Qiagen DNeasy Blood Extraction Kit was used to extract genomic DNA from the blood cell samples. Only one count was recorded for this clone. Its antigen is currently not known. The input lacks base qualities; no much larger clone sits a single base away. Preparation of the library involved the immunoSEQ multiplex PCR assay. The multiplex PCR relied on a mix of 60 forward primers for TCR Vbeta segments and 13 reverse primers for TCR Jbeta segments. The CDR3 region of rearranged TCR beta genes was amplified from genomic DNA by a multiplex PCR assay. On the Illumina HiSeq System, the amplified TCR beta libraries were sequenced as 87-base-pair reads. In the source study's methods: In a later analysis, about 80 million unique TCR beta chains were counted across the 650 to 750 repertoires, and some 10 million of these chains were shared by at least two donors. Raw reads were error-corrected and collapsed into unique sequences by a nearest-neighbor algorithm in which closely related sequences were merged to remove PCR and sequencing errors. CDR3 sequences were aligned to IMGT reference sequences to assign V, D and J gene segments. For a sequence to be retained, a match of at least six nucleotides was required to both a V gene segment and a J gene segment. Rearrangements were classified as productive when the CDR3 lacked stop codons and remained in frame with V and J, and all other rearrangements were classified as non-productive. Following IMGT convention, CDR3 was defined as the stretch from the second conserved V-encoded cysteine to the conserved J-encoded phenylalanine. The earlier analysis of 587 of the donors excluded any sequence lacking an unambiguous match to a single V gene segment. An earlier analysis of a few hundred of the donors called V segments functional above 56.7% productive rearrangements and segregating when the between-donor standard deviation exceeded 5%. A statistical classification framework was built for diagnosing cytomegalovirus status from the catalog of TCR beta chain sequences. In a later analysis, V and J genes were assigned by comparing TCR nucleotide sequences against IMGT/GENE-DB human TR gene sequences. A later analysis assigned CDR3 sequences and most-parsimonious VDJ recombination scenarios with the TCRdist pipeline. In a later analysis, every TCR beta chain was defined by the combination of its CDR3 amino acid sequence and its V-gene family, and reads without a unique V-gene family were dropped. In a later analysis, 450 to 600 highly shared, low-generation-probability nucleotide sequences were removed to address suspected cross-contamination and a sequencing artifact. For each public chain, a later analysis derived a clonal expansion index from normalized ranks of inferred template counts within each repertoire. Generation probabilities in a later analysis came from a VDJ recombination model fitted to out-of-frame rearrangements, and those results were checked against IGoR. Hypergeometric tests were used in a later analysis to score TCR-TCR, TCR-HLA and TCR-CMV co-occurrence, with a repertoire-size bias correction applied to the TCR pairs. A later analysis estimated false discovery rates by permuting HLA or CMV assignments 20 times. A later analysis grouped co-occurring TCRs with DBSCAN, adding TCRdist sequence similarity when clustering within HLA-allele-positive subsets. Repertoires with fewer than 30,000 or more than 120,000 public chains, plus five repertoires with anomalous nucleotide sharing, were excluded from co-occurrence clustering. In its TCRdb copy, this immuneACCESS table keeps in-frame sequences only and misses some clones. Where compared with another copy, unresolved V genes explain less than half of these, and the others have no known cause. Clonal size and the V and J genes are those of that table, whereas D and trimming came from the DNA. The sample table records around 130,000 clones; about 70% of these occur just once. In total, the top ten clones hold less than 2.5% of the sample.

The sample consisted of PBMCs. This clonotype was sampled from a woman aged 40-49 years in good health and CMV-seropositive.

The base sequence is TGCGCCAGCAGCCAGGACCCGGGACAGGGGAACAATGAGCAGTTCTTC. Its coded protein is CASSQDPGQGNNEQFF. This sequence uses TRBV5-1 and TRBJ2-1, and 10 junctional nucleotides match TRBD1. V is trimmed back by 4 bases and J by 5 bases, and the junction contains 9 bases that no gene match accounts for. Sequences SGHRS (CDR1) and YFSETQ (CDR2) are obtained from the germline V gene. Spanning cysteine to phenylalanine, the CDR3 consists of 16 amino acids. The only DNA kept is the CDR3, 48 bases in frame from the first base.